This T cell receptor beta chain was sequenced in a study of Ad26.COV2.S vaccination and SARS-CoV-2 variants. Study-wide results and limits: Analyses that measured TCR breadth and depth may have underestimated total T cell responses. Vaccine recipients had higher spike-specific TCR breadth than placebo recipients.

Data came from immunoSEQ multiplex PCR; TCRdb stores just in-frame clones and leaves some out. The data contain fewer than 900,000 clones, around 92% of them seen just once; the ten biggest clones take up roughly 1.5%. As to this clone: As yet, its antigen is unknown.

The sample's treatment: 19 received Ad26.COV2.S at low or high dose, single or two shots; roughly 5 received placebo; per-sample allocation not given. Specimens were obtained on day 63 following the first vaccine or placebo injection. The sample in question was peripheral blood, obtained in a trial of Ad26.COV2.S vaccine versus placebo. The receptor was isolated from a person between 18 and 65 years old who received the Ad26.COV2.S COVID-19 vaccine or a placebo.

The DNA of the CDR3 is TGTGCCAGCAGTTACGGGACTAGCGGGAATGTGAATACGCAGTATTTT. Its translation is CASSYGTSGNVNTQYF. The rearrangement joins TRBV6-2 or TRBV6-3 to TRBJ2-3, with 13 bases lining up with TRBD2. CDR3 length: 16 amino acids. Germline CDR1 MNHEY, CDR2 SVGEGT. The junction had 6 bases not matched to a gene; V was cut back by 2 bases and J by 7 bases.